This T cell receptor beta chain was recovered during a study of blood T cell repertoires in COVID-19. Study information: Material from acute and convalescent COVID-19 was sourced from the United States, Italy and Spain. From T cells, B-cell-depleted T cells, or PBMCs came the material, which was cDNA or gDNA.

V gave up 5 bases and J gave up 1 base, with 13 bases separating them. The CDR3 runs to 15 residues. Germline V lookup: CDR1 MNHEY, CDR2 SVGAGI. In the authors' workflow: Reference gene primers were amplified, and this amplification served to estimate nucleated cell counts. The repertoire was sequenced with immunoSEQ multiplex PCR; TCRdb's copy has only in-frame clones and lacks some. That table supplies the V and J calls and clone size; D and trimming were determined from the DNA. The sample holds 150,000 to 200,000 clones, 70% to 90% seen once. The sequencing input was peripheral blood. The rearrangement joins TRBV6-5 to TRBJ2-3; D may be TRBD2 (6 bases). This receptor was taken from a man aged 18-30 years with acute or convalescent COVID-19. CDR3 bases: TGTGCCAGCAGTCCGGGGGTTGGACGCACAGATACGCAGTATTTT. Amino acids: CASSPGVGRTDTQYF.